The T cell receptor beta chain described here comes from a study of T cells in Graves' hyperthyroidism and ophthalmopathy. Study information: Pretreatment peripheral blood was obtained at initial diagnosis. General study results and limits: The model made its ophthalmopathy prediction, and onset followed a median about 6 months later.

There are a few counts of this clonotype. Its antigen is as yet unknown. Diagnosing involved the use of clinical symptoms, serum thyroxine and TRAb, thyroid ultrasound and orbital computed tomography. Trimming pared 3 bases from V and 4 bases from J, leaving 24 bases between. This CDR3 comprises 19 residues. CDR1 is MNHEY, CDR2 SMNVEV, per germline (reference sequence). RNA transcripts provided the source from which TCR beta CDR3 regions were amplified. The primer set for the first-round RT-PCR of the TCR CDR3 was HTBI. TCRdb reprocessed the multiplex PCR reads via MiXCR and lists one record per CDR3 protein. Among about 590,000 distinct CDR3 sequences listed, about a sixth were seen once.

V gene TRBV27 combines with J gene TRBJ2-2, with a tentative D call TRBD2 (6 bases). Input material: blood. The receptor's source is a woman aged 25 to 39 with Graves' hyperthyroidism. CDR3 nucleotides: TGTGCCAGCAGTTTCCGGGCCAACCGGATCTCCGGGGGCACCGGGGAGCTGTTTTTT. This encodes CASSFRANRISGGTGELFF.